This TCR beta chain was identified during a study of cytomegalovirus exposure and HLA in healthy donors. The V gene end was trimmed by 2 bases and the J gene end by 4 bases; junction bases not matched to a gene: 7. Germline V gives CDR1 MNHNY, CDR2 SVGAGI (reference sequence). This CDR3 has 16 amino acids. Study findings and constraints: Associated with HLA alleles at 0.05 false discovery rate in a later analysis were over 15,000 TCR beta sequences.

A word on this clone: Antigen: not known.

60 Vbeta and 13 Jbeta primers were used in PCR. Data came from immunoSEQ multiplex PCR; TCRdb stores just in-frame clones and leaves some out. Of about 170,000 clones in the sample, approximately 81% were seen once. The sample was PBMCs. This chain joins TRBV6-6 and TRBJ2-5; 10 positions match TRBD1. The receptor comes from a young man in good health and CMV-seropositive. Written as DNA, the CDR3 is TGTGCCAGCAGTTACCCCGCCGGGACAGGGGTAGAGACCCAGTACTTC. Encoded protein: CASSYPAGTGVETQYF.